The clone carrying this T cell receptor (beta chain) was seen a single time. The junction departs from the called germline gene at one end, perhaps through a read error. Construction of TCR beta libraries relied on iRepertoire HTBI primers and on Arm-PCR targeting CDR3 regions. TCRdb independently ran MiXCR on the multiplex PCR reads; one entry per CDR3 protein. In the table there are roughly 560,000 distinct CDR3 sequences, 15% to 20% of which are singletons. The CDR3 spans 11 residues. From germline, CDR1 is GTSNPN and CDR2 SVGIG (reference sequence). The record originates from a study of regulatory T cells in long-lasting Graves disease. Time point here: newly diagnosed GD, antithyroid drugs for less than 3 months. Construction of the TCR library relied on RNA isolated from PBMCs. The same data also went into a second study, on T cells in Graves' hyperthyroidism and ophthalmopathy.

Specimen: peripheral blood mononuclear cells (PBMCs), collected at new diagnosis, from a patient treated with antithyroid drugs. The chain has TRBV30 and TRBJ2-2; possible D gene TRBD2, 6 bases. The TCR was taken from a woman aged 35-65 years with Graves disease. CDR3 residues: CARSVGGELFF. The CDR3 bases are TGTGCCCGGAGTGTGGGCGGGGAGCTGTTCTTT.